The 31 T cell receptor beta chains given below trace back to one sample, sequenced in a study of blood T cell repertoires in COVID-19. Only in-frame clones appear in the TCRdb table, and some are missing; sequencing was by immunoSEQ multiplex PCR. The table shows approximately 110,000 clones, with 75% to 90% occurring only once. The sample consisted of peripheral blood. These receptors all stem from an elderly woman with COVID-19, enrolled during active disease.

The CDR3 protein is CASRYTDTQYF. CDR3 DNA: TGTGCCAGCAGATACACAGATACGCAGTATTTT. This chain links TRBV6-5 with TRBJ2-3; D gene uncertain. The CDR3 loop spans 11 amino acids. V was trimmed by 6 bases and J by 2 bases, leaving 3 bases between them. Germline V gene lookup returns CDR1 MNHEY and CDR2 SVGAGI.

V usage is TRBV5-4 and J usage is TRBJ2-5, with D tentatively TRBD2 (6 bases). V was cut by 2 bases and J by 5 bases, with 13 bases left in between. CDR3 size: 14 residues. Germline-derived CDR1 and CDR2 are SGHNT and YYREEE (reference sequence). The DNA for the CDR3 is TGTGCCAGCAGCTTACCGGGACTGTCGGAGACCCAGTACTTC. It encodes CASSLPGLSETQYF.

The gene calls are TRBV6-2 or TRBV6-3 and TRBJ2-5; 7 nucleotides match TRBD1. The J segment lost 2 bases and the V segment lost 2 bases, leaving 2 bases of the junction unmatched. The CDR3 is 14 residues long. Germline V CDR1 and CDR2: MNHEY, SVGEGT. The chain's CDR3 is CASSYIRGQETQYF. The CDR3 region has the DNA TGTGCCAGCAGTTACATCAGGGGGCAAGAGACCCAGTACTTC.

The chain recombines TRBV6-5 with TRBJ1-5; D is undetermined. The germline V and J ends were trimmed by 0 bases and 7 bases, with 13 bases remaining between them. The CDR3 totals 15 residues. Germline CDR1 MNHEY, CDR2 SVGAGI. The CDR3 bases are TGTGCCAGCAGTTACTCGCCCGGGAGCGGACAGCCCCAGCATTTT. This codes for CASSYSPGSGQPQHF.

The rearrangement uses TRBV5-4 and TRBJ2-5; D uncertain. The CDR3 covers 15 residues. Germline V CDR1 and CDR2: SGHNT, YYREEE (reference sequence). V was shortened by 0 bases and J by 2 bases, with 11 bases between the two germline ends. Written as DNA, the CDR3 is TGTGCCAGCAGCTTGGAATCAACAGATCAAGAGACCCAGTACTTC. Residues: CASSLESTDQETQYF.

V gene TRBV6-5 combines with J gene TRBJ1-5; 7 nucleotides match TRBD1. Germline V gene sequence: CDR1 MNHEY, CDR2 SVGAGI. The ends lost 2 bases at V and 5 bases at J; junction bases unmatched: 3. CDR3 length: 14 amino acids. CDR3 nucleotides: TGTGCCAGCAGTTACGACAGGGAGGATCAGCCCCAGCATTTT. It is translated as CASSYDREDQPQHF.

The CDR3 reads CASSQDREGTQYF. The CDR3, as DNA: TGCGCCAGCAGCCAGGACAGGGAAGGGACCCAGTACTTC. The rearrangement uses TRBV4-3 and TRBJ2-5; TRBD1 matches 8 bases. The CDR3 spans 13 residues. Unmatched junction bases numbered 4, after V lost 3 bases and J lost 7 bases. The V gene's germline CDR1 is LGHNA and CDR2 YSLEER.

The chain joins TRBV5-8 to TRBJ2-2; TRBD2 aligns across 9 bases. J gave up 2 bases and V 0 bases, and 2 bases lay outside the gene matches. CDR3 size: 16 residues. Germline CDR1 reads SGHTS; CDR2 reads YDEGEE. The CDR3 here is CASSLGLAVNTGELFF. The CDR3 coding sequence is TGTGCCAGCAGCTTGGGACTAGCGGTTAACACCGGGGAGCTGTTTTTT.

V and J are TRBV25-1 and TRBJ1-1, with D possibly matching TRBD1 (5 bases). The CDR3 is 16 residues long. V shed 2 bases and J shed 4 bases, with 17 bases lying between them. The germline V gene has CDR1 MGHDK and CDR2 SYGVNS. CDR3 DNA sequence: TGTGCCAGCAGTGAAGGGCCCTCCTCAGGGCGCACTGAAGCTTTCTTT. Translated: CASSEGPSSGRTEAFF.

This clone was recorded once. The chain is built from TRBV7-9 and TRBJ1-6, with D possibly matching TRBD1 (6 bases). The germline V and J ends were trimmed by 5 bases and 10 bases, with 15 bases remaining between them. This CDR3 has 14 residues. CDR1 and CDR2 from the germline V gene are SEHNR and FQNEAQ (reference sequence). The CDR3 DNA is TGTGCCAGCAGCGTGCAGGGGATCGGGTCACCCCTCCACTTT. Translated: CASSVQGIGSPLHF.

The rearrangement uses TRBV7-2 and TRBJ2-3; the match to TRBD2 covers 7 bases. CDR3 length: 14 residues. V dropped 5 bases and J dropped 2; count of bases not matched to a gene: 4. CDR1 is SGHTA, CDR2 FQGNSA, per germline. CDR3 protein: CASSRGLPTDTQYF. The CDR3 coding sequence is TGTGCCAGCAGCCGGGGACTACCCACAGATACGCAGTATTTT.

The DNA for the CDR3 is TGTGCCAGCAGGCAAGCAGGGGGCGCGTACGAGCAGTACTTC. It encodes CASRQAGGAYEQYF. The J gene is TRBJ2-7, the V gene TRBV5-4; 8 positions match TRBD1. The junction had 8 bases not matched to a gene; V was cut back by 5 bases and J by 4 bases. CDR1 and CDR2 (germline): SGHNT, YYREEE (reference sequence). The CDR3 is made up of 14 amino acids.

The chain employs TRBV28 and TRBJ2-5, with D perhaps matching TRBD1 (6 bases). This CDR3 comprises 14 residues. Germline CDR1 MDHEN, CDR2 SYDVKM. Deletions cut 4 bases from V and 4 bases from J, with 13 bases between. The DNA for the CDR3 is TGTGCCAGCAGTTCCACCCAGGGGAGAGAGACCCAGTACTTC. Translation gives CASSSTQGRETQYF.

The chain couples TRBV14 to TRBJ2-1, with D tentatively TRBD2 (6 bases). The CDR3 runs to 18 residues. Trimming removed 2 bases from V and 1 base from J, with 18 bases in between. Germline CDR1 and CDR2: SGHDN and FVKESK. CDR3 loop: CASSQTQAGWFSYNEQFF. CDR3 in DNA: TGTGCCAGCAGCCAAACGCAAGCGGGCTGGTTTTCCTACAATGAGCAGTTCTTC.

V gene TRBV11-1 combines with J gene TRBJ1-5; D perhaps matches TRBD1 (5 bases). The V gene lost 4 bases and the J gene lost 3 bases, with 7 bases spanning the gap. The CDR3 loop spans 13 amino acids. Germline V gene lookup returns CDR1 SGHAT and CDR2 FQDESV (reference sequence). Written as DNA, the CDR3 is TGTGCCAGCAGCTCGGACAACAATCAGCCCCAGCATTTT. Residues: CASSSDNNQPQHF.

This clone was seen a few times. The gene calls are TRBV7-2 and TRBJ2-3, with D unclear. This CDR3 comprises 16 residues. Trimming removed 5 bases at V and 0 bases at J, with 15 bases between. CDR1 and CDR2 from the germline V gene are SGHTA and FQGNSA. In nucleotides, the CDR3 is TGTGCCAGCAGCCGCCGACGGAGCTTTAGCACAGATACGCAGTATTTT. Encoded protein: CASSRRRSFSTDTQYF.

The V gene is TRBV6-1, the J gene TRBJ2-3; 7 bases align to TRBD2. The V and J ends lost 2 bases and 6 bases, in that order; junction bases with no gene match: 8. CDR3 length: 15 amino acids. Germline values: CDR1 MNHNS, CDR2 SASEGT. The CDR3 loop is CASSENRGGRDTQYF. CDR3 sequence (DNA): TGTGCCAGCAGTGAAAATCGGGGAGGGAGGGATACGCAGTATTTT.

The rearrangement links TRBV28 to TRBJ2-6; no reliable D call. The V end was cut by 3 bases, the J end by 4 bases, with 10 bases between. In germline, CDR1 is MDHEN, CDR2 SYDVKM. The length of the CDR3 is 15 residues. The CDR3 bases are TGTGCCAGCAGTTTGAGCGTCTTGGGGGCCAACGTCCTGACTTTC. Translated, it gives CASSLSVLGANVLTF.

This sequence joins TRBV6-6 and TRBJ2-3; 14 positions match TRBD2. The CDR3 totals 18 residues. Losses at the gene ends were 5 bases for V and 1 base for J; bases not matched to a gene: 8. CDR1 is MNHNY and CDR2 is SVGAGI in the germline V gene (reference sequence). The chain's CDR3 is CASSLTSGRASGTDTQYF. CDR3 bases: TGTGCCAGCAGTCTGACTAGCGGGAGGGCCTCCGGCACAGATACGCAGTATTTT.

V and J are TRBV4-3 and TRBJ2-7, with D perhaps TRBD2 (5 bases). This CDR3 has 15 amino acids. Trimming took 0 bases from V and 6 from J, leaving 15 bases between them. Germline CDR1 reads LGHNA; CDR2 reads YSLEER. In DNA, the CDR3 is TGCGCCAGCAGCCAAGATCGTGGGAGTGGGGTCGAGCAGTACTTC. This codes for CASSQDRGSGVEQYF.

The V call is TRBV10-3, the J call TRBJ2-7; D is unresolved. CDR1 and CDR2 (germline): ENHRY, SYGVKD. V shed 4 bases and J shed 0 bases, with 7 bases lying between them. The CDR3 has 13 amino acids. CDR3 region: CAISGESSYEQYF. DNA for the CDR3: TGTGCCATCAGTGGCGAGAGCTCCTACGAGCAGTACTTC.

The chain has TRBV11-3 and TRBJ2-1, with D perhaps matching TRBD2 (5 bases). The CDR3 covers 18 residues. Trimming shortened V by 1 base and J by 5 bases, and 21 bases separated the two germline ends. Germline V lookup: CDR1 SGHNT, CDR2 YENEEA. CDR3 nucleotide sequence: TGTGCCAGCAGCTTAGTCTCGGGGTTCGGCGGGCTTAACAATGAGCAGTTCTTC. Protein product: CASSLVSGFGGLNNEQFF.

In its sample, this clone was seen once. The chain has TRBV3-1 (or the pseudogene TRBV3-2) and TRBJ2-3, with a possible D match to TRBD1 (6 bases). This CDR3 contains 15 residues. Trimming took 2 bases from V and 1 from J, leaving 10 bases between them. The V gene's germline CDR1 is LGHDT and CDR2 YNNKEL (reference sequence). CDR3 amino acids: CASSQTDSRTDTQYF. The CDR3 region has the DNA TGTGCCAGCAGCCAAACGGACAGTCGCACAGATACGCAGTATTTT.

This chain links TRBV5-1 with TRBJ2-2, with D perhaps matching TRBD1 (6 bases). Germline CDR1 reads SGHRS; CDR2 reads YFSETQ. With 4 bases removed from V and 5 bases from J, the gap between germline ends came to 15 bases. This CDR3 contains 15 residues. The CDR3 sequence: CASSLMTGATGELFF. In DNA form, the CDR3 reads TGCGCCAGCAGCCTGATGACAGGTGCAACCGGGGAGCTGTTTTTT. The full variable domain, its missing parts supplied by reference TRBV5-1 and TRBJ2-2, is KAGVTQTPRYLIKTRGQQVTLSCSPISGHRSVSWYQQTPGQGLQFLFEYFSETQRNKGNFPGRFSGRQFSNSRSEMNVSTLELGDSALYLCASSLMTGATGELFFGEGSRLTVL.

This clone was detected only once. The rearrangement joins TRBV14 to TRBJ1-4; a weak D match, TRBD1 (6 bases). The CDR3 has 16 residues. V lost 0 bases, J lost 8 bases, and 16 bases lay in between. The germline gives CDR1 SGHDN, CDR2 FVKESK. The CDR3, as DNA: TGTGCCAGCAGCCAAGAAAGGGATAAAGGGGGAGAAAAACTGTTTTTT. Residues: CASSQERDKGGEKLFF.

This chain joins TRBV21-1 and TRBJ1-4. TRBV21-1 is deemed a pseudogene. The CDR3 extends over 16 amino acids. The CDR3 DNA is TGTGCCAGCAGCAAAGATACGGGGGTTACTAATGAAAAACTGTTTTTT. Its translation is CASSKDTGVTNEKLFF.

The V and J genes are TRBV10-2 and TRBJ2-5; D ambiguous. The germline V gene has CDR1 WSHSY and CDR2 SAAADI. V lost 6 bases to trimming and J lost 2 bases, with 19 bases between them. The CDR3 loop spans 16 amino acids. CDR3 DNA sequence: TGCGCCAGCAGCACCCTCTTACAGTGGCCGCAAGAGACCCAGTACTTC. It translates to CASSTLLQWPQETQYF.

The chain couples TRBV28 to TRBJ2-5; 10 bases are a match to TRBD1. The CDR3 length is 15 residues. With 6 bases clipped from V and 2 bases from J, the junction kept 6 bases outside the gene matches. Germline V CDR1 and CDR2: MDHEN, SYDVKM. The CDR3 nucleotides read TGTGCCAGCAGCGGGGACAGGGGACGACAAGAGACCCAGTACTTC. Its protein product is CASSGDRGRQETQYF.

The chain carries TRBV4-1 and TRBJ2-4; D might be TRBD2 (6 bases). V was trimmed by 1 base and J by 8 bases, leaving 9 bases between them. Germline CDR1 and CDR2: MGHRA and YSYEKL. The length of the CDR3 is 13 residues. CDR3 sequence (DNA): TGCGCCAGCAGCCAAGCGGGGGTTGACATTCAGTACTTC. Amino acids: CASSQAGVDIQYF.

This clone was picked up a small number of times. The chain joins TRBV18 to TRBJ2-2; D unclear. Germline CDR1 and CDR2: KGHSH and LQKENI. This CDR3 spans 15 amino acids. V lost 6 bases, J lost 0 bases, and 11 bases lay in between. The CDR3 sequence is CASSSGQANTGELFF. The CDR3 nucleotides are TGTGCCAGCTCCTCAGGTCAGGCGAACACCGGGGAGCTGTTTTTT.

The chain recombines TRBV6-4 with TRBJ2-1; 12 bases match TRBD1. Germline-derived CDR1 and CDR2 are MRHNA and SNTAGT. This CDR3 contains 15 residues. V was clipped by 9 bases and J by 7 bases; unmatched bases: 10. The CDR3 here is CASGTGGFSGNEQFF. CDR3 DNA: TGTGCCAGTGGGACAGGGGGCTTTAGCGGGAATGAGCAGTTCTTC.